These 9 T cell receptor beta chains share one sample of origin, sequenced in a study of shared T cell receptors in the human thymus. Profiled with immunoSEQ multiplex PCR; TCRdb holds only in-frame clones, not every one. The profile shows roughly 500,000 clones, around three quarters of them singletons. The sample also formed part of further work on human thymus T cells.

Sequenced: thymocytes. These receptors were obtained from a boy younger than two with a congenital heart defect.

This sequence joins TRBV28 and TRBJ2-2; 7 nucleotides align to TRBD1. This CDR3 spans 17 amino acids. Germline V gives CDR1 MDHEN, CDR2 SYDVKM. The trim removed 5 bases at V and 1 base at J, leaving 10 bases unmatched. CDR3 protein: CASSENRQGWNTGELFF. The CDR3, as DNA: TGTGCCAGCAGTGAAAATCGACAGGGTTGGAACACCGGGGAGCTGTTTTTT. The full variable domain, rest sourced from reference TRBV28 and TRBJ2-2, is DVKVTQSSRYLVKRTGEKVFLECVQDMDHENMFWYRQDPGLGLRLIYFSYDVKMKEKGDIPEGYSVSREKKERFSLILESASTNQTSMYLCASSENRQGWNTGELFFGEGSRLTVL.

To note about this clone: Other DNA variants within this sample encode the same CDR3. This rearrangement joins TRBV28 to TRBJ2-1, with 14 bases that match TRBD2. V trimming: 5 bases; J trimming: 10 bases; junction bases outside the gene matches: 13. CDR3 length: 17 amino acids. CDR1 is MDHEN and CDR2 is SYDVKM in the germline V gene. DNA for the CDR3: TGTGCCAGCAGTCCCCCCGCCAGACTAGCGGGAGGGGACGAGCAGTTCTTC. Protein product: CASSPPARLAGGDEQFF.

The CDR3 reads CSVPAYEQYF. The CDR3 nucleotides read TGCAGCGTCCCTGCCTACGAGCAGTACTTC. The chain links TRBV29-1 to TRBJ2-7, with D unresolved. This CDR3 has 10 amino acids. Germline V lookup: CDR1 SQVTM, CDR2 ANQGSEA. V was shortened by 6 bases and J by 2 bases, with 5 bases between the two germline ends.

The J gene is TRBJ2-6, the V gene TRBV5-4; TRBD1 agrees at 7 bases. CDR3 size: 16 residues. V lost 4 bases, J lost 0 bases, and 4 bases stayed unmatched. In germline, CDR1 is SGHNT, CDR2 YYREEE (reference sequence). CDR3 loop: CASSPGTVSGANVLTF. The DNA for the CDR3 is TGTGCCAGCAGCCCGGGGACAGTCTCTGGGGCCAACGTCCTGACTTTC. The full variable domain, with the rest looked up from reference TRBV5-4 and TRBJ2-6, is ETGVTQSPTHLIKTRGQQVTLRCSSQSGHNTVSWYQQALGQGPQFIFQYYREEENGRGNFPPRFSGLQFPNYSSELNVNALELDDSALYLCASSPGTVSGANVLTFGAGSRLTVL.

The chain joins TRBV28 to TRBJ2-7, with D tentatively TRBD2 (6 bases). There are 20 residues in the CDR3. Germline V gene sequence: CDR1 MDHEN, CDR2 SYDVKM. Trimming stripped 2 bases from V and 7 bases from J, with 33 bases between. The chain's CDR3 is CASSLTPPWRGTSRSGEQYF. For the CDR3, the DNA is TGTGCCAGCAGTTTAACCCCCCCGTGGCGCGGGACTTCCCGCTCGGGTGAGCAGTACTTC.

The sample holds one count of this clone. The genes are TRBV5-1 and TRBJ1-2; tentative D call: TRBD1 (6 bases). Trimming cost V 0 bases and J 6 bases, with 9 bases left between them. The CDR3 is made up of 13 amino acids. From germline, CDR1 is SGHRS and CDR2 YFSETQ. The CDR3 nucleotides read TGCGCCAGCAGCTTGGGGAACAGGGATGGCTACACCTTC. This sequence encodes CASSLGNRDGYTF.

The chain links TRBV5-1 to TRBJ2-5, with 12 bases identical to TRBD2. The length of the CDR3 is 19 residues. The V gene end was trimmed by 2 bases and the J gene end by 4 bases; junction bases not matched to a gene: 15. Per germline, CDR1 SGHRS and CDR2 YFSETQ. CDR3 residues: CASSFPGTSGRYAPETQYF. CDR3 in DNA: TGCGCCAGCAGCTTCCCGGGGACTAGCGGGCGTTACGCGCCAGAGACCCAGTACTTC.

The chain links TRBV5-6 to TRBJ2-7; 9 bases are shared with TRBD2. This CDR3 has 15 amino acids. The junction had 7 bases not matched to a gene; V was cut back by 3 bases and J by 3 bases. CDR1 and CDR2 (germline): SGHDT, YYEEEE. DNA of the CDR3: TGTGCCAGCAGCTCCTTCCTAGCGGGAATCTACGAGCAGTACTTC. Translated: CASSSFLAGIYEQYF.

The chain recombines TRBV30 with TRBJ2-5; TRBD2 matches 7 bases. CDR3 length: 13 residues. Germline assignment: CDR1 GTSNPN and CDR2 SVGIG (reference sequence). With 7 bases clipped from V and 4 bases from J, the junction kept 9 bases outside the gene matches. CDR3 in amino acids: CAYQEGGPETQYF. CDR3 sequence (DNA): TGTGCCTACCAGGAGGGAGGGCCAGAGACCCAGTACTTC.